The 25 T cell receptor beta chains in this list originate from one sample, sequenced in a study of blood T cell repertoires in COVID-19. The table came from immunoSEQ multiplex PCR; TCRdb's copy has only in-frame clones and leaves some out. The sample consists of 150,000 to 200,000 clones, approximately 80% of them appearing once. Source material: PBMCs or T cells enriched from blood (not recorded which). Receptors were obtained from a man between 65 and 85 years old who had been exposed to COVID-19.

The rearrangement uses TRBV25-1 and TRBJ1-2; 9 nucleotides align to TRBD1. The CDR3 contains 15 residues. The germline V gene has CDR1 MGHDK and CDR2 SYGVNS. Unmatched junction bases numbered 4, after V lost 2 bases and J lost 3 bases. The CDR3 bases are TGTGCCAGCAGTGAAATCGACAGGGGGTACTATGGCTACACCTTC. Amino acid sequence: CASSEIDRGYYGYTF.

The table lists this clone with a few counts. The chain uses TRBV2 and TRBJ1-6; the D gene is possibly TRBD1 (6 bases). The CDR3 totals 13 residues. CDR1 SNHLY and CDR2 FYNNEI come from the germline V gene. V lost 8 bases to trimming and J lost 4 bases, with 9 bases between them. The CDR3, as DNA: TGTGCCAGCGCAACAGGGTATAATTCACCCCTCCACTTT. Translation gives CASATGYNSPLHF.

This rearrangement joins TRBV5-1 to TRBJ2-7, with 9 bases fitting TRBD2. CDR1 and CDR2 (germline): SGHRS, YFSETQ. V was clipped by 5 bases and J by 0 bases; unmatched bases: 6. This CDR3 contains 15 residues. Here the CDR3 reads CASSSRSGSSYEQYF. In DNA form, the CDR3 reads TGCGCCAGCAGTTCGCGTAGCGGGAGCTCCTACGAGCAGTACTTC.

The rearrangement joins TRBV9 to TRBJ1-2; D is perhaps TRBD1 (5 bases). The CDR3 contains 14 residues. The V gene lost 0 bases and the J gene lost 4 bases, with 10 bases spanning the gap. Germline V gives CDR1 SGDLS, CDR2 YYNGEE. CDR3 region: CASSVAGQGYGYTF. In nucleotides, the CDR3 is TGTGCCAGCAGCGTAGCTGGGCAGGGCTATGGCTACACCTTC.

For this clone: The same CDR3 can be traced to other DNA sequences in this sample. DNA for the CDR3: TGTGCCAGCAGTGAATCACGGACAGGGGACTACGAGCAGTACTTC. The encoded protein is CASSESRTGDYEQYF. The V gene is TRBV25-1, the J gene TRBJ2-7; 9 nucleotides match TRBD1. Germline lookup yields CDR1 MGHDK and CDR2 SYGVNS. The CDR3 covers 15 residues. V shed 1 base, J shed 3 bases, and the junction held 4 bases outside the gene matches.

This chain joins TRBV9 and TRBJ1-1; D not certain. The V gene lost 6 bases and the J gene lost 0 bases, with 12 bases spanning the gap. The CDR3 sequence is 14 residues long. The germline CDR1 and CDR2 sequences are SGDLS and YYNGEE. CDR3 in amino acids: CASTADFMNTEAFF. In DNA form, the CDR3 reads TGTGCCAGCACCGCGGATTTCATGAACACTGAAGCTTTCTTT. Full variable domain (remainder filled in from reference TRBV9 and TRBJ1-1): DSGVTQTPKHLITATGQRVTLRCSPRSGDLSVYWYQQSLDQGLQFLIQYYNGEERAKGNILERFSAQQFPDLHSELNLSSLELGDSALYFCASTADFMNTEAFFGQGTRLTVV.

The genes are TRBV7-6 and TRBJ2-1; D is undetermined. The germline V gene has CDR1 SGHVS and CDR2 FNYEAQ. The V and J ends lost 5 bases and 0 bases respectively, with 5 bases between them. This CDR3 has 13 amino acids. CDR3 DNA sequence: TGTGCCAGCAGCCTCGGCTCCTACAATGAGCAGTTCTTC. Its translation is CASSLGSYNEQFF.

The chain employs TRBV7-2 and TRBJ1-5, with D tentatively TRBD1 (6 bases). Trimming stripped 5 bases from V and 7 bases from J, with 18 bases between. Germline V gene data show CDR1 as SGHTA and CDR2 as FQGNSA. The CDR3 runs 15 residues. CDR3 nucleotide sequence: TGTGCCAGCAGCCCCGAGGGGGGGTTCGGGCAGCCCCAGCATTTT. Translating it yields CASSPEGGFGQPQHF.

V and J are TRBV7-2 and TRBJ2-7; D perhaps matches TRBD1 (5 bases). CDR1 and CDR2 from the germline V gene are SGHTA and FQGNSA. Trimming removed 6 bases at V and 0 bases at J, with 12 bases between. This CDR3 spans 14 amino acids. In nucleotides, the CDR3 is TGTGCCAGCAGTACCCCAGGGTTCTCCTACGAGCAGTACTTC. Translated: CASSTPGFSYEQYF.

This clone was seen just once. The chain employs TRBV25-1 and TRBJ2-5, with TRBD1 matching 9 bases. The V and J ends lost 9 bases and 5 bases, in that order; junction bases with no gene match: 10. Germline CDR1 and CDR2: MGHDK and SYGVNS. The CDR3 is made up of 14 amino acids. The CDR3 reads CASSGTGSLETQYF. The CDR3 nucleotides are TGTGCCAGTTCCGGGACAGGGTCCTTGGAGACCCAGTACTTC.

This clone occurred a few times. This chain links TRBV11-2 with TRBJ2-7, with D possibly matching TRBD2 (5 bases). CDR3 length: 14 amino acids. Trimming left V 1 base short and J 1 base short, with 8 bases between. Germline lookup yields CDR1 SGHAT and CDR2 FQNNGV. The CDR3 bases are TGTGCCAGCAGCTTAGTGACTACATCCTACGAGCAGTACTTC. Protein product: CASSLVTTSYEQYF.

The chain carries TRBV6-2 or TRBV6-3 and TRBJ1-5; the D is unclear. Germline CDR1 is MNHEY and CDR2 is SVGEGT. Trimming cost V 0 bases and J 7 bases, with 10 bases left between them. The CDR3 covers 14 residues. DNA of the CDR3: TGTGCCAGCAGTTACTCGTCACAACCCCAGCCCCAGCATTTT. Its translation is CASSYSSQPQPQHF.

The chain employs TRBV27 and TRBJ1-6; tentative D call: TRBD1 (6 bases). CDR1 is MNHEY and CDR2 is SMNVEV in the germline V gene (reference sequence). This CDR3 is 13 amino acids long. Trimming shortened V by 6 bases and J by 14 bases, and 17 bases separated the two germline ends. CDR3: CASRGTRVGSLHF. The DNA of the CDR3 is TGTGCCAGCAGGGGGACAAGGGTAGGGTCCCTCCACTTT.

CDR3 loop: CAGSSSRDNYEQYF. CDR3 bases: TGTGCCGGGAGTTCCTCCCGGGACAACTACGAGCAGTACTTC. This chain uses TRBV6-6 with TRBJ2-7, with a weak D call TRBD1 (6 bases). Germline V lookup: CDR1 MNHNY, CDR2 SVGAGI (reference sequence). The CDR3 totals 14 residues. V was cut by 11 bases and J by 3 bases, with 20 bases left in between.

The chain employs TRBV5-1 and TRBJ1-3, with 7 bases lining up with TRBD1. CDR3 length equals 17 residues. The V segment lost 4 bases and the J segment 2 bases; nucleotides outside the gene matches: 12. Germline values: CDR1 SGHRS, CDR2 YFSETQ. This chain's CDR3 is CASSRSRQGSPGNTIYF. The CDR3 DNA sequence: TGCGCCAGCAGCCGGTCCCGACAGGGCTCCCCTGGAAACACCATATATTTT.

The chain links TRBV9 to TRBJ1-6; D gene unclear. Per the germline V gene, CDR1 is SGDLS and CDR2 is YYNGEE. The CDR3 covers 16 residues. V was clipped by 4 bases and J by 5 bases, with 16 bases between them. CDR3 loop: CASSPFVRGDNSPLHF. DNA for the CDR3: TGTGCCAGCAGCCCCTTCGTTCGGGGAGATAATTCACCCCTCCACTTT.

The CDR3 spells CATRAQSSQETQYF. CDR3 bases: TGCGCCACCAGGGCACAGTCGAGCCAAGAGACCCAGTACTTC. This sequence joins TRBV5-1 and TRBJ2-5, with D possibly being TRBD1 (5 bases). Trimming took 9 bases from V and 1 from J, leaving 16 bases between them. The CDR3 is made up of 14 amino acids. In germline, CDR1 is SGHRS, CDR2 YFSETQ.

The chain uses TRBV28 and TRBJ1-3, with D tentatively TRBD1 (5 bases). Germline V gene lookup returns CDR1 MDHEN and CDR2 SYDVKM. The V and J ends lost 8 bases and 0 bases respectively, with 11 bases between them. This CDR3 contains 14 residues. In DNA form, the CDR3 reads TGTGCCAGCCGCCGACAGAACTCTGGAAACACCATATATTTT. It translates to CASRRQNSGNTIYF.

CDR3 loop: CASSTLGSMNTEAFF. The CDR3 nucleotides are TGTGCCAGCAGTACATTGGGCAGCATGAACACTGAAGCTTTCTTT. The chain uses TRBV6-5 and TRBJ1-1; D remains unclear. Deletions cut 5 bases from V and 0 bases from J, with 13 bases between. The CDR3 is 15 residues long. From germline, CDR1 is MNHEY and CDR2 SVGAGI.

The CDR3 sequence: CASSGGVETQYF. The CDR3 DNA follows: TGTGCCAGCAGCGGCGGGGTCGAGACCCAGTACTTC. The chain is built from TRBV12-3 or TRBV12-4 and TRBJ2-5, with a tentative D call TRBD2 (6 bases). The CDR3 contains 12 residues. V was shortened by 6 bases and J by 5 bases, with 10 bases between the two germline ends.

The rearrangement links TRBV7-9 to TRBJ2-5; no clear D gene. Per germline, CDR1 SEHNR and CDR2 FQNEAQ (reference sequence). V was shortened by 5 bases and J by 5 bases, with 9 bases between the two germline ends. The CDR3 contains 12 residues. CDR3 nucleotides: TGTGCCAGCAGCCTGAACCGGGAGACCCAGTACTTC. Translated: CASSLNRETQYF.

The chain employs TRBV2 and TRBJ2-7; D is possibly TRBD2 (5 bases). Deletions cut 5 bases from V and 7 bases from J, with 21 bases between. In germline, CDR1 is SNHLY, CDR2 FYNNEI. CDR3 size: 15 residues. CDR3 DNA: TGTGCCAGCAGTATAGAGGAGGCGAGTTTAGGAGAGCAGTACTTC. Translating it yields CASSIEEASLGEQYF.

This chain uses TRBV19 with TRBJ2-5; 7 bases fit TRBD1. The CDR3 runs 15 residues. V lost 6 bases and J lost 5; bases outside the gene matches: 12. From germline, CDR1 is LNHDA and CDR2 SQIVND (reference sequence). CDR3: CASRRGTASSETQYF. The CDR3 DNA sequence: TGTGCCAGTAGGAGGGGGACAGCCAGCAGTGAGACCCAGTACTTC. Variable domain in full (rest from reference TRBV19 and TRBJ2-5): DGGITQSPKYLFRKEGQNVTLSCEQNLNHDAMYWYRQDPGQGLRLIYYSQIVNDFQKGDIAEGYSVSREKKESFPLTVTSAQKNPTAFYLCASRRGTASSETQYFGPGTRLLVL.

V usage is TRBV5-1 and J usage is TRBJ1-6, with D possibly being TRBD1 (6 bases). Germline CDR1 reads SGHRS; CDR2 reads YFSETQ. This CDR3 comprises 18 residues. V was cut by 1 base and J by 1 base, with 15 bases left in between. The CDR3 sequence is CASSLQGRGRSYNSPLHF. In DNA form, the CDR3 reads TGCGCCAGCAGCTTGCAGGGGAGGGGAAGGTCCTATAATTCACCCCTCCACTTT.

The table lists this clone with a few counts. This sequence joins TRBV19 and TRBJ1-6; 8 nucleotides align to TRBD1. Germline V gene lookup returns CDR1 LNHDA and CDR2 SQIVND (reference sequence). This CDR3 contains 15 residues. V lost 3 bases and J lost 6; bases outside the gene matches: 4. DNA of the CDR3: TGTGCCAGTAGTATCACCGGACAGGGTAATTCACCCCTCCACTTT. It codes for CASSITGQGNSPLHF.